The 28 T cell receptor beta chains listed next were all sequenced from one sample in a study of beta chain features in type 1 diabetes. The sequenced template was cDNA made from the entire isolated RNA. Here immunoSEQ multiplex PCR was the method, and the copy in TCRdb shows in-frame clones only, minus some. Of some 900,000 clones in the sample, 15% to 20% were seen once. Sample: naive CD4+ T cells from blood. The receptors here all came from a woman between 18 and 29 years old in good health.

V gene TRBV9 combines with J gene TRBJ2-2; D is perhaps TRBD1 (6 bases). Trimming shortened V by 4 bases and J by 0 bases, and 10 bases separated the two germline ends. Germline V gives CDR1 SGDLS, CDR2 YYNGEE. The CDR3 length is 15 residues. The chain's CDR3 is CASSLGQTNTGELFF. The CDR3 DNA reads as TGTGCCAGCAGCCTCGGACAGACGAACACCGGGGAGCTGTTTTTT.

This clone was picked up a small number of times. The V call is TRBV6-5, the J call TRBJ2-3; 8 bases agree with TRBD1. Looked up from germline, CDR1 is MNHEY and CDR2 is SVGAGI. The V gene end was trimmed by 5 bases and the J gene end by 2 bases; junction bases not matched to a gene: 6. The CDR3 has 15 amino acids. The CDR3 protein is CASSRTGLYTDTQYF. In nucleotides, the CDR3 is TGTGCCAGCAGTCGGACAGGGCTGTACACAGATACGCAGTATTTT.

This clone has more than one count but fewer than ten. The chain has TRBV7-9 and TRBJ1-3; no definite D call. Germline values: CDR1 SEHNR, CDR2 FQNEAQ (reference sequence). V was trimmed by 3 bases and J by 3 bases, leaving 9 bases between them. The CDR3 sequence is 14 residues long. CDR3 coding DNA: TGTGCCAGCAGCTTCAGAGGGTATGGAAACACCATATATTTT. Amino acid sequence: CASSFRGYGNTIYF.

In its sample, this clone was seen once. The chain joins TRBV27 to TRBJ1-2, with 10 positions matching TRBD1. The CDR3 contains 15 residues. Germline CDR1 MNHEY, CDR2 SMNVEV (reference sequence). V shed 4 bases, J shed 5 bases, and the junction held 7 bases outside the gene matches. CDR3 sequence (DNA): TGTGCCAGCAGTTCCCGACAGGGGGCGGGTTATGGCTACACCTTC. This translates into CASSSRQGAGYGYTF.

This sequence joins TRBV6-1 and TRBJ1-1; D is ambiguous. Germline values: CDR1 MNHNS, CDR2 SASEGT. The CDR3 length is 14 residues. Trimming removed 5 bases from V and 1 base from J, with 11 bases in between. CDR3 DNA sequence: TGTGCCAGCAGTCTACTGTCAGGGAACACTGAAGCTTTCTTT. Translated, it gives CASSLLSGNTEAFF.

There are a few counts of this clone. The rearrangement joins TRBV7-6 to TRBJ1-4; TRBD1 matches at 8 bases. V trimming: 5 bases; J trimming: 8 bases; junction bases outside the gene matches: 7. The CDR3 has 14 residues. Germline V lookup: CDR1 SGHVS, CDR2 FNYEAQ. CDR3 in amino acids: CASSQGQALEKLFF. The CDR3 coding sequence is TGTGCCAGCAGCCAGGGACAGGCCTTGGAAAAACTGTTTTTT. The entire variable domain, with the rest obtained from reference TRBV7-6 and TRBJ1-4, is as follows: GAGVSQSPRYKVTKRGQDVALRCDPISGHVSLYWYRQALGQGPEFLTYFNYEAQQDKSGLPNDRFSAERPEGSISTLTIQRTEQRDSAMYRCASSQGQALEKLFFGSGTQLSVL.

A few counts support this clone. This sample also contains other DNA sequences that code for the same CDR3. The V gene is TRBV5-1, the J gene TRBJ2-7; 12 bases line up with TRBD2. CDR1 is SGHRS and CDR2 is YFSETQ in the germline V gene. The CDR3 sequence is 15 residues long. The V gene end was trimmed by 4 bases and the J gene end by 2 bases; junction bases not matched to a gene: 4. CDR3 loop: CASSLLAGGPYEQYF. The CDR3 DNA sequence: TGCGCCAGCAGCCTGCTAGCGGGAGGGCCCTACGAGCAGTACTTC.

Only one count was recorded for this clone. The chain employs TRBV10-2 and TRBJ1-1; 10 nucleotides agree with TRBD1. The V gene's germline CDR1 is WSHSY and CDR2 SAAADI. With 4 bases clipped from V and 5 bases from J, the junction kept 13 bases outside the gene matches. This CDR3 comprises 17 residues. DNA for the CDR3: TGCGCCAGCAGTGCCGTTCCGGGACAGGGGTTGAGAACTGAAGCTTTCTTT. Amino acids: CASSAVPGQGLRTEAFF.

Remarks on this clone: At the DNA level, this CDR3 is encoded by other sequences in the same sample as well. The chain is built from TRBV18 and TRBJ2-3; D gene ambiguous. CDR3 length equals 12 residues. The V and J ends lost 3 bases and 5 bases respectively, with 6 bases between them. Germline loops: CDR1 KGHSH, CDR2 LQKENI. The CDR3 here is CASSPLGDTQYF. The CDR3, as DNA: TGTGCCAGCTCACCTTTAGGAGATACGCAGTATTTT.

CDR3 DNA sequence: TGTGCCAGCAGCAAAGGTCAGGGGTTGGGCGAGCAGTACTTC. It codes for CASSKGQGLGEQYF. The chain uses TRBV21-1 and TRBJ2-7; the table assigns TRBD1, which was not confirmed against the DNA. TRBV21-1 is recorded as a pseudogene. The CDR3 has 14 amino acids.

This chain links TRBV7-9 with TRBJ2-1; 9 positions agree with TRBD2. Germline V CDR1 and CDR2: SEHNR, FQNEAQ (reference sequence). V lost 5 bases, J lost 6 bases, and 14 bases stayed unmatched. The CDR3 has 17 residues. The CDR3 region is CASSALSLREGGNEQFF. The CDR3 region has the DNA TGTGCCAGCAGCGCCCTCAGCTTGCGGGAGGGGGGCAATGAGCAGTTCTTC. Filled out from reference TRBV7-9 and TRBJ2-1, the complete variable domain reads DTGVSQNPRHKITKRGQNVTFRCDPISEHNRLYWYRQTLGQGPEFLTYFQNEAQLEKSRLLSDRFSAERPKGSFSTLEIQRTEQGDSAMYLCASSALSLREGGNEQFFGPGTRLTVL.

This clone has more than one count but fewer than ten. This chain connects TRBV28 to TRBJ2-7; D gene unclear. The germline V and J ends were trimmed by 9 bases and 1 base, with 13 bases remaining between them. The CDR3 consists of 13 residues. CDR1 is MDHEN and CDR2 is SYDVKM in the germline V gene. The CDR3 spells CASYGRPSYEQYF. CDR3 nucleotides: TGTGCCAGTTACGGTCGTCCGTCCTACGAGCAGTACTTC. Variable domain in full (rest from reference TRBV28 and TRBJ2-7): DVKVTQSSRYLVKRTGEKVFLECVQDMDHENMFWYRQDPGLGLRLIYFSYDVKMKEKGDIPEGYSVSREKKERFSLILESASTNQTSMYLCASYGRPSYEQYFGPGTRLTVT.

This clone was observed a few times. This chain connects TRBV29-1 to TRBJ2-3; D is possibly TRBD1 (6 bases). Trimming shortened V by 8 bases and J by 5 bases, and 23 bases separated the two germline ends. The germline V gene encodes CDR1 SQVTM and CDR2 ANQGSEA. The CDR3 contains 15 residues. CDR3: CSIRGVSFGGDTQYF. The CDR3 DNA is TGCAGCATCAGGGGAGTCTCCTTTGGGGGAGATACGCAGTATTTT.

The chain links TRBV4-2 to TRBJ2-5; the D is unclear. Trimming stripped 4 bases from V and 3 bases from J, with 15 bases between. The V gene's germline CDR1 is LGHNA and CDR2 YNFKEQ. The length of the CDR3 is 15 residues. DNA of the CDR3: TGTGCCAGCAGCCCCCAGACACGTGGGGAAGAGACCCAGTACTTC. It yields the protein CASSPQTRGEETQYF.

This clone was detected a few times. The V gene is TRBV7-9, the J gene TRBJ1-2, with TRBD1 identical over 10 bases. Per germline, CDR1 SEHNR and CDR2 FQNEAQ (reference sequence). J lost 4 bases, V lost 5 bases, and 7 bases had no gene match. The length of the CDR3 is 15 residues. The CDR3 here is CASSPRDRGGYGYTF. CDR3 DNA: TGTGCCAGCAGCCCCCGGGACAGGGGTGGCTATGGCTACACCTTC.

This clone has just a few counts. The V and J genes are TRBV7-9 and TRBJ2-3; 10 nucleotides line up with TRBD1. The CDR3 runs 15 residues. V lost 10 bases to trimming and J lost 6 bases; unmatched junction nucleotides: 13. Germline CDR1 SEHNR, CDR2 FQNEAQ (reference sequence). CDR3 residues: CAIGRTGGLADTQYF. In DNA, the CDR3 is TGTGCCATCGGAAGGACAGGGGGTTTAGCGGATACGCAGTATTTT.

The chain uses TRBV4-2 and TRBJ2-1; 7 positions match TRBD2. V gave up 4 bases and J gave up 8 bases; unmatched junction bases: 11. The CDR3 totals 15 residues. Germline V gene sequence: CDR1 LGHNA, CDR2 YNFKEQ. CDR3 sequence reads: CASSLTLALGHEQFF. The CDR3 coding sequence is TGTGCCAGCAGCCTAACACTAGCGTTAGGGCATGAGCAGTTCTTC.

This clone has a handful of counts. The chain employs TRBV19 and TRBJ2-7; TRBD1 agrees at 8 bases. The trim removed 3 bases at V and 2 bases at J, leaving 3 bases unmatched. The CDR3 runs to 14 residues. Germline V gene lookup returns CDR1 LNHDA and CDR2 SQIVND (reference sequence). The DNA for the CDR3 is TGTGCCAGTAGTATGGGACAGGAAACCTACGAGCAGTACTTC. It encodes CASSMGQETYEQYF. The whole variable domain, remainder taken from reference TRBV19 and TRBJ2-7, is DGGITQSPKYLFRKEGQNVTLSCEQNLNHDAMYWYRQDPGQGLRLIYYSQIVNDFQKGDIAEGYSVSREKKESFPLTVTSAQKNPTAFYLCASSMGQETYEQYFGPGTRLTVT.

The chain joins TRBV7-9 to TRBJ2-6; no firm D call. This CDR3 is built from 16 residues. CDR1 and CDR2 (germline): SEHNR, FQNEAQ (reference sequence). Trimming left V 4 bases short and J 2 bases short, with 12 bases between. For the CDR3, the DNA is TGTGCCAGCAGCTCATTGCCGGTTGCTGGGGCCAACGTCCTGACTTTC. Translated: CASSSLPVAGANVLTF.

The chain employs TRBV6-6 and TRBJ2-1, with 12 bases identical to TRBD2. V dropped 0 bases and J dropped 8; count of bases not matched to a gene: 2. The length of the CDR3 is 15 residues. Looked up from germline, CDR1 is MNHNY and CDR2 is SVGAGI (reference sequence). For the CDR3, the DNA is TGTGCCAGCAGTTACTCGACTAGCGGGAGTTATGAGCAGTTCTTC. This sequence encodes CASSYSTSGSYEQFF.

The V and J genes are TRBV21-1 and TRBJ1-5; the tabulated D call, TRBD1, remains unverified against the DNA. TRBV21-1 is an annotated pseudogene. This CDR3 is built from 17 residues. The CDR3 protein is CASSIRDRGAGNQPQHF. DNA for the CDR3: TGTGCCAGCAGCATCCGTGACAGGGGAGCGGGCAATCAGCCCCAGCATTTT.

The gene calls are TRBV19 and TRBJ2-1; D is unresolved. The V gene's germline CDR1 is LNHDA and CDR2 SQIVND (reference sequence). This CDR3 has 12 amino acids. V lost 7 bases and J 7 bases, leaving 11 bases between the germline ends. The CDR3 nucleotides read TGTGCCAGTACCTCGCAGAGAAATGAGCAGTTCTTC. Translation: CASTSQRNEQFF.

There are a few counts of this clone. The J gene is TRBJ1-2, the V gene TRBV6-1; D call uncertain. This CDR3 is 13 amino acids long. V was clipped by 6 bases and J by 4 bases, with 12 bases between them. Germline CDR1 is MNHNS and CDR2 is SASEGT. In DNA, the CDR3 is TGTGCCAGCAGCACGGACGGACTCTATGGCTACACCTTC. Translated, it gives CASSTDGLYGYTF.

This clone appeared a few times. V gene TRBV20-1 combines with J gene TRBJ2-1; D is undetermined. Germline lookup yields CDR1 DFQATT and CDR2 SNEGSKA (reference sequence). The CDR3 covers 11 residues. V was trimmed by 3 bases and J by 8 bases, leaving 8 bases between them. DNA for the CDR3: TGCAGTGCTAGCGTCGTGGATGAGCAGTTCTTC. This sequence encodes CSASVVDEQFF.

This chain connects TRBV6-5 to TRBJ2-2, with D hard to call. CDR1 and CDR2 (germline): MNHEY, SVGAGI. Trimming removed 3 bases from V and 7 bases from J, with 18 bases in between. The CDR3 consists of 16 residues. The CDR3 reads CASSYRVRLGSGELFF. DNA for the CDR3: TGTGCCAGCAGTTATCGGGTCCGTTTAGGTAGCGGGGAGCTGTTTTTT.

This clone appeared a few times. This sequence joins TRBV19 and TRBJ2-1; 12 positions match TRBD2. This CDR3 has 15 amino acids. The V gene end was trimmed by 10 bases and the J gene end by 9 bases; junction bases not matched to a gene: 13. Germline loops: CDR1 LNHDA, CDR2 SQIVND (reference sequence). Written as DNA, the CDR3 is TGTGCCACTAACGCCGGGACTAGCGGGCTGGGTGAGCAGTTCTTC. Amino acids: CATNAGTSGLGEQFF.

The V call is TRBV29-1, the J call TRBJ2-2; the D gene is possibly TRBD1 (6 bases). In germline, CDR1 is SQVTM, CDR2 ANQGSEA. Trimming cost V 7 bases and J 5 bases, with 14 bases left between them. The CDR3 has 13 residues. The CDR3 loop reads CSAHRAPTGELFF. DNA for the CDR3: TGCAGCGCCCACAGGGCACCGACCGGGGAGCTGTTTTTT.

The chain links TRBV10-1 to TRBJ2-2; D gene uncertain. The CDR3 runs 13 residues. Between the trimmed V and J ends, which lost 3 bases and 0 bases, there was a span of 2 bases. Germline V gene lookup returns CDR1 WNHNN and CDR2 SYGVQD (reference sequence). This CDR3 is CASSDPNTGELFF. The CDR3 coding sequence is TGCGCCAGCAGTGACCCGAACACCGGGGAGCTGTTTTTT.